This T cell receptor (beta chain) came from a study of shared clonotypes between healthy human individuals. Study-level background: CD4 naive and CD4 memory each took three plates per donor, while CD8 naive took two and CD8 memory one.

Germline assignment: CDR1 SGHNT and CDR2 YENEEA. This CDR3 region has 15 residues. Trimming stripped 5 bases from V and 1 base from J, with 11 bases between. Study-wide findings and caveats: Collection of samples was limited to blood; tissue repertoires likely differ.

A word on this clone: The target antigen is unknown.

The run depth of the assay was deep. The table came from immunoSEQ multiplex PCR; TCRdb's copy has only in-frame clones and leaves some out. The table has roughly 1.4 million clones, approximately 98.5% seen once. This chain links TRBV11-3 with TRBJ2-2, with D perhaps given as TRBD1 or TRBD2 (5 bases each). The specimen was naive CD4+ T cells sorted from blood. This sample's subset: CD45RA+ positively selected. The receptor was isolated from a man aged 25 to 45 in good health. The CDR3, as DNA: TGTGCCAGCAGCCATGGGGCGGGGAACACCGGGGAGCTGTTTTTT. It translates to CASSHGAGNTGELFF.